The 23 T cell receptor beta chains below come from one sample, sequenced in a study of T cells in Graves' hyperthyroidism and ophthalmopathy. Researchers amplified the TCR beta CDR3 regions from RNA transcripts. Using the HTBI primer set, a first-round RT-PCR was run on the TCR CDR3. TCRdb fed the multiplex PCR reads into MiXCR, producing one record per CDR3 protein. In the table there are 550,000 to 700,000 distinct CDR3 sequences, more than 45% of which are singletons. Sequencing was done on a sample of peripheral blood or thyroid tissue (not recorded which). The origin of the receptors is an adult woman with Graves' disease, either hyperthyroidism or ophthalmopathy (not recorded which).

This clonotype was picked up one time. Its ends do not fully match the called genes, so a read error is possible. The chain combines TRBV5-1 with TRBJ1-1; no clear D gene. Germline CDR1 is SGHRS and CDR2 is YFSETQ. The CDR3 has 14 amino acids. CDR3 sequence: CASSASSGSTEAFF. In DNA form, the CDR3 reads TGTGCCAGCAGCGCGTCTAGCGGGAGTACTGAAGCTTTCTTT. Full variable domain (rest looked up from reference TRBV5-1 and TRBJ1-1): KAGVTQTPRYLIKTRGQQVTLSCSPISGHRSVSWYQQTPGQGLQFLFEYFSETQRNKGNFPGRFSGRQFSNSRSEMNVSTLELGDSALYLCASSASSGSTEAFFGQGTRLTVV.

This clonotype was recorded many times. This rearrangement joins TRBV7-2 to TRBJ2-7; 11 bases agree with TRBD2. This CDR3 contains 16 residues. The V and J ends lost 5 bases and 1 base, in that order; junction bases with no gene match: 7. Germline CDR1 and CDR2: SGHTA and FQGNSA. CDR3 residues: CASSMIAGGWSYEQYF. CDR3 DNA sequence: TGTGCCAGCAGCATGATAGCGGGAGGGTGGTCCTACGAGCAGTACTTC.

This clonotype has at least ten counts. V usage is TRBV7-9 and J usage is TRBJ1-1; D is perhaps TRBD1 (5 bases). Trimming shortened V by 5 bases and J by 2 bases, and 15 bases separated the two germline ends. The germline V gene has CDR1 SEHNR and CDR2 FQNEAQ (reference sequence). This CDR3 is 15 amino acids long. The CDR3 DNA reads TGTGCCAGCAGCCGAACCGGGGCGGACAACACTGAAGCTTTCTTT. This sequence encodes CASSRTGADNTEAFF.

This clonotype was counted at least ten times. V usage is TRBV3-1 and J usage is TRBJ1-2, with D maybe TRBD1 (6 bases). Per germline, CDR1 LGHDT and CDR2 YNNKEL (reference sequence). Trimming took off 4 bases at V and 4 bases at J, with 16 bases between the two ends. This CDR3 comprises 15 residues. CDR3: CASSRTVPSGYGYTF. The CDR3 DNA sequence: TGTGCCAGCAGCCGGACAGTCCCCTCGGGCTATGGCTACACCTTC. The whole variable domain, filled in from reference TRBV3-1 and TRBJ1-2, reads DTAVSQTPKYLVTQMGNDKSIKCEQNLGHDTMYWYKQDSKKFLKIMFSYNNKELIINETVPNRFSPKSPDKAHLNLHINSLELGDSAVYFCASSRTVPSGYGYTFGSGTRLTVV.

V gene TRBV9 combines with J gene TRBJ2-5; D is perhaps TRBD1 (5 bases). V dropped 4 bases and J dropped 7 bases, with 17 bases sitting between them. This CDR3 is built from 14 residues. In germline, CDR1 is SGDLS, CDR2 YYNGEE. The CDR3 DNA sequence: TGTGCCAGCAGCCCGAACAGGTTGGAAGGGACCCAGTACTTC. Its translation: CASSPNRLEGTQYF.

This chain links TRBV7-8 with TRBJ2-7; 11 nucleotides align to TRBD2. Germline CDR1 and CDR2: SGHVS and FQNEAQ. This CDR3 has 17 residues. V lost 3 bases, J lost 1 base, and 8 bases stayed unmatched. CDR3 nucleotide sequence: TGTGCCAGCAGCTTCACCCTCAGACTAGCGGGGTCCTACGAGCAGTACTTC. It codes for CASSFTLRLAGSYEQYF.

Comment on this clonotype: Compared with germline, one end of the junction differs, possibly owing to a read error. The chain recombines TRBV7-8 with TRBJ2-7; 11 nucleotides match TRBD2. Germline V lookup: CDR1 SGHVS, CDR2 FQNEAQ. CDR3 length equals 14 residues. The CDR3 sequence: CASRALAGVREQHF. CDR3 bases: TGTGCCAGCAGAGCACTAGCGGGAGTACGCGAGCAGCACTTC.

This chain joins TRBV29-1 and TRBJ2-2; unclear D gene. The germline V gene encodes CDR1 SQVTM and CDR2 ANQGSEA. CDR3 length equals 9 residues. Trimming stripped 8 bases from V and 6 bases from J, with 4 bases between. CDR3 loop: CSSPGELFF. CDR3 in DNA: TGCAGCTCCCCCGGGGAGCTGTTTTTT.

The chain combines TRBV11-2 with TRBJ1-4, with 7 positions matching TRBD1. The trim removed 5 bases at V and 4 bases at J, leaving 4 bases unmatched. This CDR3 is 14 amino acids long. CDR1 SGHAT and CDR2 FQNNGV come from the germline V gene. The CDR3 reads CASSHGQVNEKLFF. Here the CDR3 DNA reads TGTGCCAGCAGCCACGGACAGGTTAATGAAAAACTGTTTTTT.

This clonotype was seen ten or more times. The chain couples TRBV11-2 to TRBJ1-1; 12 positions agree with TRBD1. This CDR3 contains 14 residues. The J segment lost 10 bases and the V segment lost 5 bases, leaving 8 bases of the junction unmatched. Per germline, CDR1 SGHAT and CDR2 FQNNGV. CDR3 DNA sequence: TGTGCCAGCAGCCGGGGACAGGGGGCTATTCGAGCTTTCTTT. It encodes CASSRGQGAIRAFF.

At least ten counts were recorded for this clonotype. This chain connects TRBV12-3 or TRBV12-4 to TRBJ2-5, with TRBD2 as a possible D gene (5 bases). With 7 bases removed from V and 6 bases from J, the gap between germline ends came to 15 bases. This CDR3 is 13 amino acids long. The CDR3 sequence is CASNQRELQTQYF. CDR3 DNA: TGTGCCAGCAATCAGAGGGAGTTGCAGACCCAGTACTTC.

This clonotype came up many times. The chain has TRBV11-2 and TRBJ2-7; 8 bases map to TRBD1. The germline V gene has CDR1 SGHAT and CDR2 FQNNGV. The CDR3 loop spans 17 amino acids. J lost 2 bases, V lost 4 bases, and 13 bases had no gene match. In DNA form, the CDR3 reads TGTGCCAGCAGCTCCACAGCAGCCGGGACAGGAGCCTACGAGCAGTACTTC. It specifies CASSSTAAGTGAYEQYF.

The table lists this clonotype with many counts. The rearrangement joins TRBV9 to TRBJ2-2; D is perhaps TRBD1 (6 bases). Germline V gene data show CDR1 as SGDLS and CDR2 as YYNGEE. This CDR3 is built from 17 residues. V lost 3 bases, J lost 0 bases, and 15 bases lay in between. The CDR3 DNA reads as TGTGCCAGCAGCGATTCCCCCGGGACATCGAACACCGGGGAGCTGTTTTTT. The encoded protein is CASSDSPGTSNTGELFF. Looking up the rest from reference TRBV9 and TRBJ2-2 gives the full variable domain: DSGVTQTPKHLITATGQRVTLRCSPRSGDLSVYWYQQSLDQGLQFLIQYYNGEERAKGNILERFSAQQFPDLHSELNLSSLELGDSALYFCASSDSPGTSNTGELFFGEGSRLTVL.

There are many counts of this clonotype. The V gene is TRBV7-9, the J gene TRBJ2-7, with 11 bases matching TRBD2. V gave up 5 bases and J gave up 3 bases; unmatched junction bases: 6. Germline CDR1 is SEHNR and CDR2 is FQNEAQ (reference sequence). This CDR3 region has 15 residues. The CDR3 coding sequence is TGTGCCAGCAGCCCTCGACTAGCGGGGTTCTACGAGCAGTACTTC. It codes for CASSPRLAGFYEQYF. Full variable domain (remainder filled in from reference TRBV7-9 and TRBJ2-7): DTGVSQNPRHKITKRGQNVTFRCDPISEHNRLYWYRQTLGQGPEFLTYFQNEAQLEKSRLLSDRFSAERPKGSFSTLEIQRTEQGDSAMYLCASSPRLAGFYEQYFGPGTRLTVT.

This clonotype was counted at least ten times. The rearrangement links TRBV5-4 to TRBJ1-4, with 7 bases that match TRBD1. The V segment lost 9 bases and the J segment 6 bases; nucleotides outside the gene matches: 17. Germline V CDR1 and CDR2: SGHNT, YYREEE (reference sequence). The CDR3 is 16 residues long. The CDR3 is CATNRGAGQRDEKLFF. CDR3 coding DNA: TGTGCCACTAATAGAGGCGCGGGACAGCGTGATGAAAAACTGTTTTTT.

The chain carries TRBV29-1 and TRBJ2-7; 11 bases match TRBD1. Germline V gene lookup returns CDR1 SQVTM and CDR2 ANQGSEA. The CDR3 contains 13 residues. With 6 bases clipped from V and 3 bases from J, the junction kept 4 bases outside the gene matches. CDR3 region: CSVDRGPNYEQYF. CDR3 DNA: TGCAGCGTGGACAGGGGGCCCAACTACGAGCAGTACTTC.

With respect to this clonotype: A much larger clone differs by one base, so this may be a read error. The chain recombines TRBV28 with TRBJ2-7; D not resolved. Trimming pared 7 bases from V and 0 bases from J, leaving 7 bases between. CDR3 length: 12 residues. Germline-derived CDR1 and CDR2 are MDHEN and SYDVKM. The CDR3 spells CASKLSSYEQYF. The DNA for the CDR3 is TGTGCCAGCAAACTATCCTCCTACGAGCAGTACTTC.

CDR3 DNA: TGTGCCAGTACTGATAGGGGACAGGGAGAGGCTACCCAGTACTTC. It encodes CASTDRGQGEATQYF. The genes are TRBV19 and TRBJ2-5, with 9 bases fitting TRBD1. Germline assignment: CDR1 LNHDA and CDR2 SQIVND (reference sequence). CDR3 size: 15 residues. The V gene end was trimmed by 7 bases and the J gene end by 8 bases; junction bases not matched to a gene: 14. Supplemented by reference TRBV19 and TRBJ2-5, the full variable domain reads DGGITQSPKYLFRKEGQNVTLSCEQNLNHDAMYWYRQDPGQGLRLIYYSQIVNDFQKGDIAEGYSVSREKKESFPLTVTSAQKNPTAFYLCASTDRGQGEATQYFGPGTRLLVL.

This clonotype came up many times. This chain connects TRBV6-6 to TRBJ1-5; D gene uncertain. The germline CDR1 and CDR2 sequences are MNHNY and SVGAGI (reference sequence). Deletions cut 4 bases from V and 0 bases from J, with 7 bases between. This CDR3 is built from 14 residues. As DNA, the CDR3 is TGTGCCAGCAGTTTAATCTATAGCAATCAGCCCCAGCATTTT. Amino acids: CASSLIYSNQPQHF.

The chain is built from TRBV20-1 and TRBJ1-2; D unresolved. V was cut by 2 bases and J by 0 bases, with 13 bases left in between. This CDR3 is 15 amino acids long. Germline V gives CDR1 DFQATT, CDR2 SNEGSKA (reference sequence). The CDR3 loop reads CSARLNQLTNYGYTF. As DNA, the CDR3 is TGCAGTGCTAGACTCAACCAACTGACTAACTATGGCTACACCTTC.

This clonotype was recorded many times. J is TRBJ1-2 and V is TRBV20-1; the D gene is possibly TRBD1 (5 bases). Germline values: CDR1 DFQATT, CDR2 SNEGSKA (reference sequence). V lost 1 base, J lost 4 bases, and 10 bases lay in between. This CDR3 comprises 13 residues. In nucleotides, the CDR3 is TGCAGTGCTAGAGTCCAGGGTCCCTATGGCTACACCTTC. Protein product: CSARVQGPYGYTF.

This clonotype appeared many times. The V call is TRBV15, the J call TRBJ2-7; TRBD2 matches at 12 bases. This CDR3 has 15 residues. The germline V gene encodes CDR1 LNHNV and CDR2 YYDKDF (reference sequence). J gave up 2 bases and V 2 bases, and 1 base lay outside the gene matches. This CDR3 is CATSRRTSGTYEQYF. The CDR3 nucleotides read TGTGCCACCAGCAGACGGACTAGCGGGACCTACGAGCAGTACTTC.

This clonotype was observed many times. This chain links TRBV6-5 with TRBJ1-2; 7 positions match TRBD1. CDR1 and CDR2 from the germline V gene are MNHEY and SVGAGI. The CDR3 loop spans 16 amino acids. V shed 2 bases, J shed 0 bases, and the junction held 6 bases outside the gene matches. CDR3 region: CASSYRTGRANYGYTF. In DNA form, the CDR3 reads TGTGCCAGCAGTTACCGGACAGGTCGAGCTAACTATGGCTACACCTTC.